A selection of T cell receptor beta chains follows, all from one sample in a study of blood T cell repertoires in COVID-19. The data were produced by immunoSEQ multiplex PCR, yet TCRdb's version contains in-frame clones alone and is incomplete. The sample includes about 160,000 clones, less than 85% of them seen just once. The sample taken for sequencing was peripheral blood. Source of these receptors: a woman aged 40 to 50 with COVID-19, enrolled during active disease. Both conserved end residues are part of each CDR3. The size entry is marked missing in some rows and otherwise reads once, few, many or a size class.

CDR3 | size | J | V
CAWSRQFGSGNTIYF | . | TRBJ1-3 | TRBV30
CASSLRVEGSPLHF | . | TRBJ1-6 | TRBV5-1
CASSAGASTGVYGYTF | . | TRBJ1-2 | TRBV5-4
CAWARTLSYEQYF | . | TRBJ2-7 | TRBV30
CASSPQGITDTQYF | . | TRBJ2-3 | TRBV7-6
CASSYGTGSYDEQYF | . | TRBJ2-7 | TRBV7-8
CASRSGTGGPGELFF | once | TRBJ2-2 | TRBV5-5
CASSPLNEQFF | . | TRBJ2-1 | TRBV6-2/TRBV6-3
CASSPSGASSYNEQFF | . | TRBJ2-1 | TRBV6-4
CASSLAQSGGGTQYF | . | TRBJ2-5 | TRBV7-9
CATSDTGTGNTGELFF | . | TRBJ2-2 | TRBV24-1
CAISELGGDQPQHF | . | TRBJ1-5 | TRBV10-3
CASSLGAPGRSPLHF | . | TRBJ1-6 | TRBV7-8
CASSDRNSPLHF | . | TRBJ1-6 | TRBV27
CASSQDYGDTQYF | . | TRBJ2-3 | TRBV18
CASSEALNYGYTF | . | TRBJ1-2 | TRBV6-1
CASSPWTGIGSGANVLTF | . | TRBJ2-6 | TRBV5-4
CASSPIRGAYEAFF | . | TRBJ1-1 | TRBV11-2
CASSPRRGELFF | . | TRBJ2-2 | TRBV7-7
CASSLAEETQYF | . | TRBJ2-5 | TRBV5-5
CASSPDPTGFYGYTF | . | TRBJ1-2 | TRBV18
CASSPRLAGDITDTQYF | . | TRBJ2-3 | TRBV7-6
CASSGQGARQPQHF | . | TRBJ1-5 | TRBV2
CSVGTSVTDTQYF | . | TRBJ2-3 | TRBV29-1
CASSLQGNYGYTF | . | TRBJ1-2 | TRBV3-1/TRBV3-2
CASSPGQGTSEQYF | . | TRBJ2-7 | TRBV7-3
CASSQRSDRVNEKLFF | . | TRBJ1-4 | TRBV4-1